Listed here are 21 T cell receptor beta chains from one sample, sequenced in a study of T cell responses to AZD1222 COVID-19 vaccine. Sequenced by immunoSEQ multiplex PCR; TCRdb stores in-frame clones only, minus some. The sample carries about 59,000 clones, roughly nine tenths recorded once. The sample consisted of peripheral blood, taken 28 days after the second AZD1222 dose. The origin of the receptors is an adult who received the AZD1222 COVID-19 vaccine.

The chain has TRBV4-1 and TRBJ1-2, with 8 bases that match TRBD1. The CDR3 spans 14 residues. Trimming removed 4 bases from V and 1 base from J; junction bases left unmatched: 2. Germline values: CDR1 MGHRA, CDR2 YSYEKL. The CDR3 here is CASSRTGSNYGYTF. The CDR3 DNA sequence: TGCGCCAGCAGCCGGACAGGGAGTAACTATGGCTACACCTTC.

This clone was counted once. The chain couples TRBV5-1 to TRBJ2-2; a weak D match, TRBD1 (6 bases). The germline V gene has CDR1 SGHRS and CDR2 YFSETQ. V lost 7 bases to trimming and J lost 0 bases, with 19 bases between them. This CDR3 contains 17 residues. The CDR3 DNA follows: TGCGCCAGCGATCGGGAAGCAGGGGCTTCGAACACCGGGGAGCTGTTTTTT. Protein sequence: CASDREAGASNTGELFF.

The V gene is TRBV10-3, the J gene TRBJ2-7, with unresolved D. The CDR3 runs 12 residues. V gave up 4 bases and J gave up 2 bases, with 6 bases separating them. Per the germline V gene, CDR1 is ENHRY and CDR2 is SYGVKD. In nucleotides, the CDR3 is TGTGCCATCAGTGCGATAACCTACGAGCAGTACTTC. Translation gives CAISAITYEQYF.

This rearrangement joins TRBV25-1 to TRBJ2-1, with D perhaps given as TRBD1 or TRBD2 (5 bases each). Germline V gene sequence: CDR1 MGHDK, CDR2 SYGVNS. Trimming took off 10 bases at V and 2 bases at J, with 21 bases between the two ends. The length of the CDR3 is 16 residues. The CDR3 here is CATVRVGPGTYNEQFF. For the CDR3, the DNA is TGTGCCACCGTGAGGGTGGGGCCAGGGACCTACAATGAGCAGTTCTTC.

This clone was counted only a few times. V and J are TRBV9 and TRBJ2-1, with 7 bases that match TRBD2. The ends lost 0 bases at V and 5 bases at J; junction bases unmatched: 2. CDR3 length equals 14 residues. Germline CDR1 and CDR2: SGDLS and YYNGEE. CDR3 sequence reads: CASSVDGTNNEQFF. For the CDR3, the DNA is TGTGCCAGCAGCGTAGATGGGACTAACAATGAGCAGTTCTTC.

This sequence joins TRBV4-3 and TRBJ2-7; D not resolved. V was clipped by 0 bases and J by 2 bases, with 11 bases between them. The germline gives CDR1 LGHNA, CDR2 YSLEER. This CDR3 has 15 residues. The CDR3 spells CASSQEVGWTYEQYF. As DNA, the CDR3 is TGCGCCAGCAGCCAAGAAGTAGGGTGGACCTACGAGCAGTACTTC.

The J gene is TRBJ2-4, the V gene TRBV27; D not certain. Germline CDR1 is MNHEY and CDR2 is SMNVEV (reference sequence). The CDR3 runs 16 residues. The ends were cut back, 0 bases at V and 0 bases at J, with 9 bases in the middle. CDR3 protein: CASSLSGVLAKNIQYF. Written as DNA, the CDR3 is TGTGCCAGCAGTTTATCCGGAGTACTAGCCAAAAACATTCAGTACTTC.

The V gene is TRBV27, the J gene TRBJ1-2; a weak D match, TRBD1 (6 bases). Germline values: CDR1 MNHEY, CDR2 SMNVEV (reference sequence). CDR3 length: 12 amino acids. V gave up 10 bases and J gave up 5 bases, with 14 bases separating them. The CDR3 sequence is CATLHREYGYTF. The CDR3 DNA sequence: TGTGCCACCTTGCACAGGGAGTATGGCTACACCTTC.

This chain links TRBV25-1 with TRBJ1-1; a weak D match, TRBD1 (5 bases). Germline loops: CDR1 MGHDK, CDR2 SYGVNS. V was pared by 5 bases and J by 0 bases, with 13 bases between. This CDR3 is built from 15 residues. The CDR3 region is CASSPERQLNTEAFF. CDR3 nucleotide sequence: TGTGCCAGCAGTCCGGAGAGACAGTTGAACACTGAAGCTTTCTTT.

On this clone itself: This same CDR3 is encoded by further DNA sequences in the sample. CDR3 in DNA: TGTGCCAGCAGCTTAGTGGGGGGCACAGATACGCAGTATTTT. Protein sequence: CASSLVGGTDTQYF. The genes are TRBV7-9 and TRBJ2-3; the D gene could be TRBD1 or TRBD2 (5 bases each). The V gene lost 1 base and the J gene lost 1 base, with 6 bases spanning the gap. The CDR3 has 14 amino acids. CDR1 and CDR2 from the germline V gene are SEHNR and FQNEAQ (reference sequence).

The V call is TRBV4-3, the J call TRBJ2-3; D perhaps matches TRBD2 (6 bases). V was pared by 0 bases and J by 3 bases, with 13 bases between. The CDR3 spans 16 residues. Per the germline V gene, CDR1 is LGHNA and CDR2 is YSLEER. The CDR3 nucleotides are TGCGCCAGCAGCCAAGATCCGGCAGGGAGGACAGATACGCAGTATTTT. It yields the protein CASSQDPAGRTDTQYF.

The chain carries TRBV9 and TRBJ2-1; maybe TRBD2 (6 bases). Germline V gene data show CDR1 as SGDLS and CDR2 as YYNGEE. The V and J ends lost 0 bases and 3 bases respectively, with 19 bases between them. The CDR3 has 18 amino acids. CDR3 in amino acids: CASSVEGGGAAYYNEQFF. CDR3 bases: TGTGCCAGCAGCGTAGAGGGAGGTGGGGCGGCCTACTACAATGAGCAGTTCTTC. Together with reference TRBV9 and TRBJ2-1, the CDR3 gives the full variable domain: DSGVTQTPKHLITATGQRVTLRCSPRSGDLSVYWYQQSLDQGLQFLIQYYNGEERAKGNILERFSAQQFPDLHSELNLSSLELGDSALYFCASSVEGGGAAYYNEQFFGPGTRLTVL.

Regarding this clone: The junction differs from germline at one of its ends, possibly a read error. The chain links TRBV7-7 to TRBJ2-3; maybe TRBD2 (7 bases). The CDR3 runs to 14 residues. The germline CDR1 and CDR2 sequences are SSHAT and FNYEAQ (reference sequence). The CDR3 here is CASSLGGAQDTQYF. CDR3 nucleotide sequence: TGTGCTAGCAGCTTAGGGGGGGCACAAGATACGCAGTATTTT.

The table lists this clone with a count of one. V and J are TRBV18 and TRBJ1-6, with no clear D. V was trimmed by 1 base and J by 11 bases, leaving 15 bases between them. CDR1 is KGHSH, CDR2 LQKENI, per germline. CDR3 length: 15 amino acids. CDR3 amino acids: CASSPQIGGRTPLHF. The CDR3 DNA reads TGTGCCAGCTCACCACAGATAGGTGGGAGAACACCCCTCCACTTT.

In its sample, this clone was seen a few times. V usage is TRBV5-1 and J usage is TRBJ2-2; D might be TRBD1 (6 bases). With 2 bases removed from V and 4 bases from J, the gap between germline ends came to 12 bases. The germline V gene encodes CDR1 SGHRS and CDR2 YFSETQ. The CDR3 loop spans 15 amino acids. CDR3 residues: CASSLQGSSTGELFF. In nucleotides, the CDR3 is TGCGCCAGCAGCTTACAGGGCTCGAGCACCGGGGAGCTGTTTTTT.

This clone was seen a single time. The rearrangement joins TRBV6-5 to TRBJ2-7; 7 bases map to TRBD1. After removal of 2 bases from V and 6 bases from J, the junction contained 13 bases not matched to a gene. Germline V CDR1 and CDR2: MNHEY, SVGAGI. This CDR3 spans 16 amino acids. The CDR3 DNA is TGTGCCAGCAGTTACCGCACCCGGACAGGAGCCGCCGAGCAGTACTTC. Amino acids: CASSYRTRTGAAEQYF.

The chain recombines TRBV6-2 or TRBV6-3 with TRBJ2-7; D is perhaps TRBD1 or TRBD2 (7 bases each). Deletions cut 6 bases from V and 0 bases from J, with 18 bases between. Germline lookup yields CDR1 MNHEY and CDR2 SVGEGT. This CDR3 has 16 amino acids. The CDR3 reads CASSHRGGKNSYEQYF. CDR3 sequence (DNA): TGTGCCAGCAGCCACAGGGGAGGGAAAAACTCCTACGAGCAGTACTTC.

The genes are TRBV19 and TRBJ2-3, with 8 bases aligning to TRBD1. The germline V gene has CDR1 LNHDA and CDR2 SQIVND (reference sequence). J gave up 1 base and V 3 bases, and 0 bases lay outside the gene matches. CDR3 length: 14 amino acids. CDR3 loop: CASSMGQGTDTQYF. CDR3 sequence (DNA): TGTGCCAGTAGTATGGGACAGGGCACAGATACGCAGTATTTT.

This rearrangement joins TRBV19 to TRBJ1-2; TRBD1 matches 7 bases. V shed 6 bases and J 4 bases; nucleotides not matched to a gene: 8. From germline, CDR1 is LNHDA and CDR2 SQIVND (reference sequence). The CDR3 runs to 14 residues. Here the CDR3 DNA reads TGTGCCAGTAGCCCGACAGGGCCTTTCTATGGCTACACCTTC. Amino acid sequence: CASSPTGPFYGYTF.

CDR3 nucleotides: TGCGCCAGCTCCGTAGAAGGTACGGGGGCCAACACCGGGGAGCTGTTTTTT. The encoded protein is CASSVEGTGANTGELFF. This chain uses TRBV5-1 with TRBJ2-2; either TRBD1 or TRBD2 may supply D (6 bases each). Germline CDR1 reads SGHRS; CDR2 reads YFSETQ. This CDR3 comprises 17 residues. The V and J ends lost 7 bases and 2 bases respectively, with 21 bases between them.

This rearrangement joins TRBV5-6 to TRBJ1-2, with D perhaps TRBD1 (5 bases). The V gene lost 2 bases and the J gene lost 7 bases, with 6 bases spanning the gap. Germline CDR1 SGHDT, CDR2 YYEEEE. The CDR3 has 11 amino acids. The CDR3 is CASSLGVGYTF. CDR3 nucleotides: TGTGCCAGCAGCTTAGGGGTTGGCTACACCTTC. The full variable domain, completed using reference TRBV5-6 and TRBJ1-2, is DAGVTQSPTHLIKTRGQQVTLRCSPKSGHDTVSWYQQALGQGPQFIFQYYEEEERQRGNFPDRFSGHQFPNYSSELNVNALLLGDSALYLCASSLGVGYTFGSGTRLTVV.